These T cell receptor beta chains were read from a single sample in a study of blood T cell repertoires in COVID-19. Generated by immunoSEQ multiplex PCR, the TCRdb table keeps only in-frame clones and is missing some. The table has about 180,000 clones, approximately 86% seen once; the top ten hold about 9.6%. The sequenced sample was peripheral blood. These receptors were obtained from a man aged 45-65 years with active or convalescent COVID-19. CDR3s include the opening cysteine and the closing phenylalanine or tryptophan. The D gene is left open where the match is weak. The size of a clone is reported for some rows only, either as once, few or many, or as a class for expanded clones.

>TRBV2|14|TRBJ1-2|-|TRBD1
TGTGCCAGCAGTGAAGCGTTGGGACAGTTTGGCTACACCTTC
CASSEALGQFGYTF
>TRBV6-5|13|TRBJ1-1|-|-
TGTGCCAGCAGCCCGCCGAAGGGGACTGAAGCTTTCTTT
CASSPPKGTEAFF
>TRBV25-1|13|TRBJ2-7|-|-
TGTGCCAGCAGTGAATCCCCGGCCTACGAGCAGTACTTC
CASSESPAYEQYF
>TRBV19|13|TRBJ2-2|-|-
TGTGCCAGTCACAGCCCGAACACCGGGGAGCTGTTTTTT
CASHSPNTGELFF
>TRBV4-1|15|TRBJ2-5|-|-
TGCGCCAGCAGCCAAGGATCGGCTGGGGCCGGGACCCAGTACTTC
CASSQGSAGAGTQYF
>TRBV5-1|16|TRBJ2-7|-|-
TGCGCCAGCAGCAGCGGTTCGGTTCCCTCCGGAGGCGAGCAGTACTTC
CASSSGSVPSGGEQYF
>TRBV20-1|11|TRBJ1-1|-|-
TGCAGTGCCGGAGTGAACACTGAAGCTTTCTTT
CSAGVNTEAFF
>TRBV7-2|17|TRBJ1-3|-|TRBD1
TGTGCCAGCAGCCCGAGACAGGGAACCTTCTCTGGAAACACCATATATTTT
CASSPRQGTFSGNTIYF
>TRBV12-2|16|TRBJ2-1|-|-
TGTGCAAGTCGCTTAAACCGGGACAGGGGCTACAATGAGCAGTTCTTC
CASRLNRDRGYNEQFF
>TRBV7-3|18|TRBJ1-4|-|-
TGTGCCAGCAGCACTATACCGGGACAAGTTGCAACTAATGAAAAACTGTTTTTT
CASSTIPGQVATNEKLFF
>TRBV5-6|15|TRBJ1-2|-|-
TGTGCCAGCGACTACTTCAGGCAATCTAACTATGGCTACACCTTC
CASDYFRQSNYGYTF
>TRBV5-1|12|TRBJ1-2|-|-
TGCGCCAGCAGCTTGAGCCAGGGTGGCTACACCTTC
CASSLSQGGYTF
>TRBV3-1/TRBV3-2|13|TRBJ1-1|-|-
TGTGCCAGCAGCCCCGAGAGTTGGACTGAAGCTTTCTTT
CASSPESWTEAFF
>TRBV9|15|TRBJ2-2|-|-
TGTGCCAGCAGCGTAGGGACACTGAACACCGGGGAGCTGTTTTTT
CASSVGTLNTGELFF
>TRBV4-3|17|TRBJ1-6|-|-
TGCGCCAGCAGCCAACATGGAGGGGGAGGGTATACCTCACCCCTCCACTTT
CASSQHGGGGYTSPLHF
>TRBV5-1|15|TRBJ2-1|once|-
TGCGCCAGCAGCTCGCATGGGCAAGAACACAATGAGCAGTTCTTC
CASSSHGQEHNEQFF
>TRBV4-2|16|TRBJ1-3|-|TRBD1
TGTGCCAGCAGCCGAACGGGACAGAGCTCTGGAAACACCATATATTTT
CASSRTGQSSGNTIYF
>TRBV7-2|14|TRBJ1-6|-|-
TGTGCCAGCAGCCCACAGGCTCATAATTCACCCCTCCACTTT
CASSPQAHNSPLHF
>TRBV6-5|15|TRBJ1-5|-|TRBD1
TGTGCCAGCAGCCGGACAGGGAGGGGCAATCAGCCCCAGCATTTT
CASSRTGRGNQPQHF
>TRBV11-1|13|TRBJ2-7|-|-
TGTGCCAGCAGCACCCCCCGAGACTACGAGCAGTACTTC
CASSTPRDYEQYF
>TRBV24-1|18|TRBJ2-1|-|TRBD2
TGTGCCACCAGTCAGCCTAGCGGGAGTTTAACTCTCTACAATGAGCAGTTCTTC
CATSQPSGSLTLYNEQFF
>TRBV28|14|TRBJ1-1|-|-
TGTGCCAGCAGTTCTGGGGCATTGAACACTGAAGCTTTCTTT
CASSSGALNTEAFF
>TRBV7-9|17|TRBJ2-7|-|-
TGTGCCAGCAGCTTAGCGGACATATCCTTAGGTGCCTACGAGCAGTACTTC
CASSLADISLGAYEQYF
>TRBV19|13|TRBJ1-5|-|-
TGTGCCACAAATGACAGGACCTTATCACCCCAGCATTTT
CATNDRTLSPQHF
>TRBV19|15|TRBJ1-2|few|-
TGTGCCAGTAACGGGGACTGGGGCCTAAACTATGGCTACACCTTC
CASNGDWGLNYGYTF
>TRBV6-5|14|TRBJ1-5|few|TRBD1
TGTGCCAGCAGACAGGGGGGGAGCAATCAGCCCCAGCATTTT
CASRQGGSNQPQHF
>TRBV5-1|17|TRBJ1-1|-|TRBD1
TGCGCCAGCAGCTTGCGGGGGACAGGGGGATCGGACACTGAAGCTTTCTTT
CASSLRGTGGSDTEAFF
>TRBV19|15|TRBJ1-5|-|-
TGTGCCAGTAGTATTATGAGACAGGTCAATCAGCCCCAGCATTTT
CASSIMRQVNQPQHF
>TRBV6-6|15|TRBJ1-6|-|-
TGTGCCAGCAGTTACTCAACAGAGTTCCACTCACCCCTCCACTTT
CASSYSTEFHSPLHF
>TRBV27|16|TRBJ2-1|-|TRBD2
TGTGCCAGCAGTAAACCGGGACTAGCGGGAGGCTTTGAGCAGTTCTTC
CASSKPGLAGGFEQFF
>TRBV15|14|TRBJ1-2|-|TRBD1
TGTGCCACCAGCAGGAGACAGGGGGCATATAGCTACACCTTC
CATSRRQGAYSYTF
>TRBV19|13|TRBJ1-1|-|-
TGTGCCAGTAGTCCACGGGAGAACACTGAAGCTTTCTTT
CASSPRENTEAFF
>TRBV19|13|TRBJ1-1|-|-
TGTGCCAGTAGTAAAACAGGGAACACTGAAGCTTTCTTT
CASSKTGNTEAFF
>TRBV5-4|14|TRBJ2-1|-|TRBD2
TGTGCCAGCAGCAGGGGACTAGCGGATAATGAGCAGTTCTTC
CASSRGLADNEQFF
>TRBV12-3/TRBV12-4|12|TRBJ2-1|-|-
TGTGCCAGCAGTTTTGGCGGGAACGTGCAGTTCTTC
CASSFGGNVQFF
>TRBV30|15|TRBJ2-3|-|-
TGTGCCTGGAGCATCACTCCCCCACCCAGGGATACGCAGTATTTT
CAWSITPPPRDTQYF
>TRBV10-3|14|TRBJ1-1|-|-
TGTGCCACTCGCCAAGGGGAATCGAACACTGAAGCTTTCTTT
CATRQGESNTEAFF
>TRBV12-2|12|TRBJ1-6|-|-
TGCCTACGCGGGAGTAGTGATTCACCCCTCCACTTT
CLRGSSDSPLHF
>TRBV10-3|15|TRBJ1-4|-|TRBD1
TGTGCCATCAGCCCTTTCGGGACAGGGGATGAAAAACTGTTTTTT
CAISPFGTGDEKLFF
>TRBV4-2|17|TRBJ2-1|once|TRBD2
TGTGCCAGCAGCCAAGCTCCTCCCGGGACTAGCAGCGATGAGCAGTTCTTC
CASSQAPPGTSSDEQFF
>TRBV18|15|TRBJ1-4|-|-
TGTGCCAGCTCACCGGACAGAACAACTAATGAAAAACTGTTTTTT
CASSPDRTTNEKLFF
>TRBV3-1/TRBV3-2|14|TRBJ1-1|-|-
TGTGCCAGCAGCCAAGTAGCAGCGAACACTGAAGCTTTCTTT
CASSQVAANTEAFF
>TRBV18|15|TRBJ2-7|once|TRBD2
TGTGCCAGCTCACCAGCAGCGGGGGTGTACTACGAGCAGTACTTC
CASSPAAGVYYEQYF
>TRBV30|13|TRBJ1-1|-|TRBD1
TGTGCCTGGAAGGTACAGGGGGCCACTGAAGCTTTCTTT
CAWKVQGATEAFF
>TRBV7-6|16|TRBJ1-4|-|-
TGTGCCAGCAGCTTAGGAGGGAGGAGGACTAATGAAAAACTGTTTTTT
CASSLGGRRTNEKLFF